This passage covers 14 T cell receptor beta chains from one sample sequenced in a study of T cell responses to AZD1222 COVID-19 vaccine. The assay was immunoSEQ multiplex PCR, and TCRdb's table has in-frame clones only and misses some. Of about 100,000 clones in the sample, roughly 86% are singletons; the top ten hold under 4.5%. The sample was peripheral blood, taken on day 0 of MenACWY control vaccination. These receptors were collected from an adult in good health.

The chain uses TRBV7-9 and TRBJ1-1; D gene ambiguous. The length of the CDR3 is 15 residues. The germline V gene encodes CDR1 SEHNR and CDR2 FQNEAQ (reference sequence). V lost 5 bases and J 0 bases, leaving 13 bases between the germline ends. The CDR3: CASSPGGLVNTEAFF. CDR3 DNA: TGTGCCAGCAGCCCAGGTGGGTTGGTGAACACTGAAGCTTTCTTT.

The rearrangement links TRBV24-1 to TRBJ1-5, with 12 bases that match TRBD1. Germline V gene lookup returns CDR1 KGHDR and CDR2 SFDVKD. The length of the CDR3 is 16 residues. The V and J ends lost 3 bases and 5 bases, in that order; junction bases with no gene match: 4. The CDR3 loop is CATSDPGQGADQPQHF. DNA for the CDR3: TGTGCCACCAGTGATCCGGGACAGGGGGCGGATCAGCCCCAGCATTTT.

The chain carries TRBV14 and TRBJ1-1; tentative D call: TRBD1 (6 bases). V lost 0 bases and J 4 bases, leaving 12 bases between the germline ends. Looked up from germline, CDR1 is SGHDN and CDR2 is FVKESK. The length of the CDR3 is 15 residues. CDR3 in amino acids: CASSQDHRASTEAFF. The CDR3 DNA is TGTGCCAGCAGCCAAGATCACAGGGCGAGCACTGAAGCTTTCTTT.

The chain combines TRBV4-3 with TRBJ2-1; D is unresolved. The V gene lost 4 bases and the J gene lost 1 base, with 5 bases spanning the gap. CDR1 is LGHNA and CDR2 is YSLEER in the germline V gene. The CDR3 spans 13 residues. CDR3 in DNA: TGCGCCAGCAGCCTCGGGTCCTACAATGAGCAGTTCTTC. It specifies CASSLGSYNEQFF.

The chain has TRBV19 and TRBJ2-3, with 8 bases that match TRBD2. The V and J ends lost 9 bases and 6 bases, in that order; junction bases with no gene match: 11. Germline values: CDR1 LNHDA, CDR2 SQIVND (reference sequence). The CDR3 extends over 14 amino acids. CDR3 bases: TGTGCCAGCGCTGGTAGCGGGGTTTACGATACGCAGTATTTT. It is translated as CASAGSGVYDTQYF.

The chain is built from TRBV27 and TRBJ2-3; 7 bases line up with TRBD1. The J segment lost 10 bases and the V segment lost 5 bases, leaving 9 bases of the junction unmatched. Germline loops: CDR1 MNHEY, CDR2 SMNVEV (reference sequence). This CDR3 is built from 13 residues. The chain's CDR3 is CASSDLPGTAQYF. In nucleotides, the CDR3 is TGTGCCAGCAGTGACCTACCCGGGACAGCGCAGTATTTT.

V gene TRBV28 combines with J gene TRBJ1-5; D remains unclear. Germline V gene lookup returns CDR1 MDHEN and CDR2 SYDVKM. This CDR3 has 12 residues. V lost 6 bases, J lost 13 bases, and 16 bases lay in between. This chain's CDR3 is CASRRNDRVQHF. CDR3 nucleotides: TGTGCCAGCAGACGGAATGATAGAGTACAGCATTTT.

The CDR3 DNA follows: TGCGCCAGCAGCTTGGGCTGGACAGGGGGCGAATCCGGGGAGCTGTTTTTT. Translation gives CASSLGWTGGESGELFF. The rearrangement joins TRBV5-1 to TRBJ2-2, with TRBD1 matching over 11 bases. The CDR3 consists of 17 residues. V trimming: 0 bases; J trimming: 6 bases; junction bases outside the gene matches: 7. Looked up from germline, CDR1 is SGHRS and CDR2 is YFSETQ.

The V and J genes are TRBV4-3 and TRBJ1-2, with D possibly matching TRBD1 (5 bases). This CDR3 is built from 13 residues. Germline CDR1 and CDR2: LGHNA and YSLEER. Trimming removed 1 base at V and 8 bases at J, with 11 bases between. CDR3 nucleotides: TGCGCCAGCAGCCAAGCCGGGGCAGGGGGCTACACCTTC. Its translation is CASSQAGAGGYTF.

The rearrangement links TRBV14 to TRBJ1-2, with 8 bases aligning to TRBD1. This CDR3 spans 16 amino acids. V shed 2 bases, J shed 4 bases, and the junction held 9 bases outside the gene matches. The germline CDR1 and CDR2 sequences are SGHDN and FVKESK. CDR3 nucleotides: TGTGCCAGCAGCCAATTGGACAGGGTAACCTCCTATGGCTACACCTTC. It is translated as CASSQLDRVTSYGYTF.

Here the CDR3 DNA reads TGTGCCAGCAGCTCTAGCGGGAGGCGCACAGATACGCAGTATTTT. Protein: CASSSSGRRTDTQYF. This rearrangement joins TRBV11-2 to TRBJ2-3; 11 bases fit TRBD2. Germline trimming cut 4 bases from V and 1 base from J; bases unmatched to any gene: 1. The CDR3 loop spans 15 amino acids. Germline CDR1 and CDR2: SGHAT and FQNNGV.

This chain connects TRBV28 to TRBJ2-1; TRBD1 or TRBD2 may be the D gene (5 bases each). The ends were cut back, 0 bases at V and 7 bases at J, with 13 bases in the middle. The CDR3 loop spans 15 amino acids. Germline lookup yields CDR1 MDHEN and CDR2 SYDVKM. The CDR3 nucleotides read TGTGCCAGCAGTTTATGGACCGGGGCGGAGAATGAGCAGTTCTTC. Its protein is CASSLWTGAENEQFF.

The CDR3 reads CASSLPFRTSGVRDTQYF. The CDR3 DNA reads as TGTGCCAGCAGCTTACCGTTTCGGACTAGCGGGGTCAGAGATACGCAGTATTTT. The rearrangement links TRBV7-9 to TRBJ2-3; 12 bases are a match to TRBD2. Trimming cost V 2 bases and J 5 bases; bases outside gene matches: 11. The germline CDR1 and CDR2 sequences are SEHNR and FQNEAQ (reference sequence). The CDR3 loop spans 18 amino acids.

The count of this clone is one. The CDR3 region has the DNA TGTGCCACCAGCAGAGAGGGCAGCCTTAATGAAAAACTGTTTTTT. Its translation is CATSREGSLNEKLFF. The chain has TRBV15 and TRBJ1-4; no clear D gene. The CDR3 has 15 residues. CDR1 is LNHNV and CDR2 is YYDKDF in the germline V gene (reference sequence). V was clipped by 0 bases and J by 4 bases, with 9 bases between them.